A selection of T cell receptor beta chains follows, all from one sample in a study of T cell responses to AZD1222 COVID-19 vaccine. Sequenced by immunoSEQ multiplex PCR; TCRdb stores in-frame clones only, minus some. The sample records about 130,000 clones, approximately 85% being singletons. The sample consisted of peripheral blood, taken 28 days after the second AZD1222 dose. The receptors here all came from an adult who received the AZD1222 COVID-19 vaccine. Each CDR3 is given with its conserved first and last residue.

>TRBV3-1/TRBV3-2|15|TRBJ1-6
CASSQREVSNSPLHF
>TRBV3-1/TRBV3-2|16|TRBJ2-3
CASSLRLAGKTDTQYF
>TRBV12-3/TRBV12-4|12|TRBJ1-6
CASSHRDSPLHF
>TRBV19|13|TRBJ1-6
CASSIGNYSPLHF
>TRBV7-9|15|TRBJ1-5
CASSLAQGTNQPQHF
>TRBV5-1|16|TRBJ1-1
CASSPHGWIGNTEAFF
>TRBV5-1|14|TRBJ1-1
CASSPTVTNTEAFF
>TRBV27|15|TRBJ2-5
CASSLAGTRGETQYF
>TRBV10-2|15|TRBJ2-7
CASSGRGTVVSEQYF
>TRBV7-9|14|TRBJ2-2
CASVRDTATGELFF
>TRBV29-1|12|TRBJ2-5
CSGRGGGETQYF
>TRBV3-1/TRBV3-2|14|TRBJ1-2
CASSRQTDSYGYTF
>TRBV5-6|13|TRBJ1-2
CASSLVRLDGYTF
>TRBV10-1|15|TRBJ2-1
CASSDHRGGYNEQFF
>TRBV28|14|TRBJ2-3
CASSLDGATDTQYF
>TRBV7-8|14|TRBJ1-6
CASSLAQLNSPLHF
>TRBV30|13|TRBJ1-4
CAWMRQGGEKLFF
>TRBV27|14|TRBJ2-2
CASSLGMEIGELFF
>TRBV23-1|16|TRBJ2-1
CASNPRGRGSYNEQFF
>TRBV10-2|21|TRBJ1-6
CASSEPGLGWGDRSYNSPLHF
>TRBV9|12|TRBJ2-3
CASSLGADTQYF
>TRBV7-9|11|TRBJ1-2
CASSLLAGYTF
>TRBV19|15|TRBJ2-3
CASSPGQIITDTQYF
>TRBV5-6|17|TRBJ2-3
CASSRPRDSPTPDTQYF
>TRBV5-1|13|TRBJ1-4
CASSLAANEKLFF
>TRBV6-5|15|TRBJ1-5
CASSPGTPRVRPQHF
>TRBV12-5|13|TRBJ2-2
CASGFDFTGELFF
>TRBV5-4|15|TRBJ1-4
CASSLVGPTNEKLFF
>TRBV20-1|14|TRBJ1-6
CSASWGSLNSPLHF
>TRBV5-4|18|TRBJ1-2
CASSVQGLSWGDNYGYTF
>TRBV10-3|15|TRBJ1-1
CAIKEDPRMNTEAFF
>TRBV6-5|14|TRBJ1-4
CASSPDRFNGKLFF
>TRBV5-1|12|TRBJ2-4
CASSLDPNIQYF
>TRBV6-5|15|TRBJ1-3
CASSPTANSGNTIYF
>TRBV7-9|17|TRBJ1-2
CASSSRDRGRRDYGYTF
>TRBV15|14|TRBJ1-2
CATSRPTTGPGYTF
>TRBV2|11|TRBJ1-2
CASSEIMGQNF
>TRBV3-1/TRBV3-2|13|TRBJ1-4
CASTQPPGEKLFF
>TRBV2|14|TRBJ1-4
CATSRVGTNEKLFF
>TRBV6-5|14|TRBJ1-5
CASMRQLSNQPQHF
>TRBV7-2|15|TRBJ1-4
CASSRLSPGGEKLFF
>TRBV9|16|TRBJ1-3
CASSVGGGVPGNTIYF
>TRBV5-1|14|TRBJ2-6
CASRGTSGANVLTF
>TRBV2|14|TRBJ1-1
CASRGRGRNTEAFF
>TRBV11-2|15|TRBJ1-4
CASSSYRGRSEKLFF
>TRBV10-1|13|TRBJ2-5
CASSPTGIETQYF
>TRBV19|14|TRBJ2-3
CASRRTGMEDTQYF
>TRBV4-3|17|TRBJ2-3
CASSQGPGQGNTDTQYF
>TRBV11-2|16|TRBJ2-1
CASSSSLSSNGYEQFF
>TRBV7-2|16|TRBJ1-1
CASSQVGFRVNTEAFF
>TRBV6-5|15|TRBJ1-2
CASSSRTGERNGYTF
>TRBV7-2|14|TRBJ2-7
CASSSGTGTYEQYF
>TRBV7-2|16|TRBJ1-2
CASSLEAQGANYGYTF
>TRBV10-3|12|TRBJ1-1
CATEGGATEAFF
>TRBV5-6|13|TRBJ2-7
CASSFRGSYEQYF